The 21 T cell receptor beta chains presented below share a single source sample, sequenced in a study of blood T cells in healthy people across ages. A sample-barcoded 5' primer and a J-beta primer mix were used in a second PCR of roughly 7 to 11 cycles. TCRdb re-analysed the 5' RACE reads in MiXCR, keeping a single row per CDR3 protein. The sample has hundreds of thousands of distinct CDR3 sequences; around 20% are singletons. The sample was blood. Receptors were obtained from a man aged 65 to 85 in good health.

The rearrangement uses TRBV12-3 or TRBV12-4 and TRBJ1-4, with 7 bases that match TRBD1. The CDR3 sequence is 16 residues long. Unmatched junction bases numbered 13, after V lost 4 bases and J lost 8 bases. Written as DNA, the CDR3 is TGTGCCAGCAGTTCGACAGGGTTCCCCCCCTACGAAAAACTGTTTTTT. The encoded protein is CASSSTGFPPYEKLFF.

The rearrangement joins TRBV7-8 to TRBJ2-1; 9 nucleotides agree with TRBD1. V trimming: 4 bases; J trimming: 6 bases; junction bases outside the gene matches: 4. Germline V gene lookup returns CDR1 SGHVS and CDR2 FQNEAQ. The CDR3 spans 14 residues. CDR3 nucleotide sequence: TGTGCCAGCAGCTCAGGGACAGGGATCAATGAGCAGTTCTTC. Encoded protein: CASSSGTGINEQFF.

This clonotype was seen more than once but under ten times. V is TRBV6-6 and J is TRBJ1-4; TRBD1 might be the D (5 bases). The CDR3 runs 13 residues. Germline CDR1 MNHNY, CDR2 SVGAGI (reference sequence). Trimming shortened V by 6 bases and J by 5 bases, and 10 bases separated the two germline ends. CDR3 residues: CASRGTGNEKLFF. The DNA of the CDR3 is TGTGCCAGCAGGGGGACGGGAAATGAAAAACTGTTTTTT.

The gene calls are TRBV7-2 and TRBJ2-5; D remains unclear. The J call could be wrong; TRBJ2-1 is a better fit for the DNA end. Germline lookup yields CDR1 SGHTA and CDR2 FQGNSA. The CDR3 length is 14 residues. As DNA, the CDR3 is TGTGCCAGCAGCCGGACCCGAACAGACAATGAGCAGTTCTTC. Protein sequence: CASSRTRTDNEQFF.

V usage is TRBV2 and J usage is TRBJ2-1; 7 nucleotides align to TRBD2. V lost 7 bases to trimming and J lost 8 bases; unmatched junction nucleotides: 11. The CDR3 has 14 amino acids. Germline lookup yields CDR1 SNHLY and CDR2 FYNNEI. CDR3 loop: CASIEGGSLDEQFF. The CDR3 nucleotides are TGTGCCAGCATAGAAGGCGGGAGTCTCGATGAGCAGTTCTTC.

The chain carries TRBV7-8 and TRBJ1-6; the match to TRBD1 covers 9 bases. CDR1 and CDR2 from the germline V gene are SGHVS and FQNEAQ. The ends lost 3 bases at V and 9 bases at J; junction bases unmatched: 6. The length of the CDR3 is 15 residues. Here the CDR3 reads CASSFGQGNSSPLHF. The DNA of the CDR3 is TGTGCCAGCAGCTTCGGACAGGGGAATAGTTCACCCCTCCACTTT.

A word on this clonotype: A much larger clone is a single base away; this may be a read error. The chain links TRBV7-2 to TRBJ2-5; 7 nucleotides align to TRBD1. Per the germline V gene, CDR1 is SGHTA and CDR2 is FQGNSA. CDR3 length: 13 residues. The chain's CDR3 is CASSSQGVESQYF. The DNA for the CDR3 is TGTGCCAGCAGCTCCCAGGGGGTAGAGAGCCAGTACTTC.

A note on this clonotype: With a much larger clone just one base away, this may be a read error. The gene calls are TRBV9 and TRBJ2-5; a weak D match, TRBD2 (6 bases). Trimming took 0 bases from V and 11 from J, leaving 20 bases between them. This CDR3 is built from 15 residues. From germline, CDR1 is SGDLS and CDR2 YYNGEE. The CDR3 loop reads CASSVVGSTYNEQYF. CDR3 nucleotides: TGTGCCAGCAGCGTAGTCGGGAGTACCTACAATGAGCAGTACTTC.

This clonotype came up a few times. The chain is built from TRBV5-6 and TRBJ2-2; possible D gene TRBD1, 5 bases. Trimming left V 1 base short and J 3 bases short, with 16 bases between. The CDR3 covers 17 residues. Germline values: CDR1 SGHDT, CDR2 YYEEEE. The CDR3 protein is CASSLRAGYKHTGELFF. The CDR3 DNA is TGTGCCAGCAGCTTGAGGGCAGGGTATAAGCACACCGGGGAGCTGTTTTTT.

CDR3: CASSLGGGAGENIQYF. The DNA for the CDR3 is TGTGCCAGCAGCTTAGGGGGTGGTGCAGGGGAGAACATTCAGTACTTC. This chain connects TRBV7-6 to TRBJ2-4; D is perhaps TRBD1 (6 bases). CDR1 is SGHVS, CDR2 FNYEAQ, per germline. The V and J ends lost 1 base and 7 bases respectively, with 17 bases between them. CDR3 length equals 16 residues.

The DNA for the CDR3 is TGTGCCAGCAGCGTAGGCGGCGAGTACAATGAGCAGTTCTTC. Residues: CASSVGGEYNEQFF. The chain joins TRBV9 to TRBJ2-1; D uncertain. The CDR3 length is 14 residues. CDR1 is SGDLS and CDR2 is YYNGEE in the germline V gene. Trimming took off 0 bases at V and 4 bases at J, with 8 bases between the two ends.

This chain uses TRBV7-9 with TRBJ1-5; 7 bases fit TRBD1. V shed 0 bases, J shed 4 bases, and the junction held 3 bases outside the gene matches. Germline V gives CDR1 SEHNR, CDR2 FQNEAQ (reference sequence). This CDR3 comprises 15 residues. CDR3 protein: CASSLAGTDNQPQHF. The DNA of the CDR3 is TGTGCCAGCAGCTTAGCTGGGACAGATAATCAGCCCCAGCATTTT.

This clonotype was seen ten or more times. The chain is built from TRBV15 and TRBJ1-4; D remains ambiguous. In germline, CDR1 is LNHNV, CDR2 YYDKDF (reference sequence). The germline V and J ends were trimmed by 1 base and 4 bases, with 7 bases remaining between them. The CDR3 contains 14 residues. The CDR3 is CATSRGQNNEKLFF. The CDR3, as DNA: TGTGCCACCAGCAGAGGACAAAATAATGAAAAACTGTTTTTT.

The chain recombines TRBV2 with TRBJ2-2; 10 positions agree with TRBD1. In germline, CDR1 is SNHLY, CDR2 FYNNEI. There are 15 residues in the CDR3. J was trimmed by 5 bases and V by 4 bases; bases with no gene match: 4. CDR3 nucleotides: TGTGCCAGCAGTGTGGGACAGGGGAGGACCGGGGAGCTGTTTTTT. Translation gives CASSVGQGRTGELFF.

With regard to this clonotype: One end of the junction fails to match germline, which may point to a read error. The chain uses TRBV4-1 and TRBJ1-1, with D maybe TRBD1 (5 bases). This CDR3 comprises 17 residues. Germline CDR1 MGHRA, CDR2 YSYEKL. CDR3 in amino acids: CASSPTRRGTMNTEAFF. The CDR3 DNA sequence: TGCGCCAGCAGTCCCACCCGGCGGGGGACTATGAACACCGAAGCTTTCTTT.

The V and J genes are TRBV28 and TRBJ1-1; 8 bases match TRBD1. CDR1 is MDHEN and CDR2 is SYDVKM in the germline V gene. V lost 5 bases to trimming and J lost 1 base; unmatched junction nucleotides: 6. CDR3 size: 15 residues. CDR3 sequence: CASSQRTGQNTEAFF. The CDR3 nucleotides are TGTGCCAGCAGTCAACGGACAGGGCAGAACACTGAAGCTTTCTTT.

The chain is built from TRBV28 and TRBJ2-1, with D perhaps matching TRBD2 (6 bases). Germline lookup yields CDR1 MDHEN and CDR2 SYDVKM. V lost 7 bases and J 0 bases, leaving 16 bases between the germline ends. This CDR3 has 16 residues. The CDR3 loop is CASTSPRDYSYNEQFF. CDR3 nucleotides: TGTGCCAGCACGTCCCCGCGGGATTACTCCTACAATGAGCAGTTCTTC.

This clonotype appeared a few times. This chain uses TRBV25-1 with TRBJ2-7, with a weak D call TRBD1 (5 bases). Germline-derived CDR1 and CDR2 are MGHDK and SYGVNS. CDR3 length equals 13 residues. The V end was cut by 5 bases, the J end by 2 bases, with 10 bases between. The CDR3, as DNA: TGTGCCAGCAGTACGTCAGGGACCTACGAGCAGTACTTC. Encoded protein: CASSTSGTYEQYF.

This clonotype was recorded a few times. The V gene is TRBV7-6, the J gene TRBJ1-1; the D gene is possibly TRBD1 (6 bases). Germline V gene sequence: CDR1 SGHVS, CDR2 FNYEAQ. V lost 4 bases to trimming and J lost 0 bases, with 9 bases between them. There are 14 residues in the CDR3. CDR3 coding DNA: TGTGCCAGCAGCTCTAGGACAGTGAACACTGAAGCTTTCTTT. Its translation is CASSSRTVNTEAFF.

In this sample, this clonotype turned up a few times. The chain combines TRBV20-1 with TRBJ2-5; 10 bases are a match to TRBD2. Germline assignment: CDR1 DFQATT and CDR2 SNEGSKA (reference sequence). The CDR3 sequence is 15 residues long. V lost 3 bases and J lost 6; bases outside the gene matches: 10. The CDR3: CSARSSSGSGKTQYF. Written as DNA, the CDR3 is TGCAGTGCTAGGTCTTCTAGCGGGAGTGGAAAGACCCAGTACTTC.

This clonotype was picked up one time. A much larger clone differs from this one at a single base, so this may be a read error. The chain carries TRBV7-9 and TRBJ1-4; D is undetermined. The CDR3 extends over 14 amino acids. CDR1 SEHNR and CDR2 FQNEAQ come from the germline V gene (reference sequence). This CDR3 is CAGSVGRSNEKLFF. The CDR3 region has the DNA TGTGCCGGCAGCGTTGGGCGGTCTAATGAAAAACTGTTTTTT.